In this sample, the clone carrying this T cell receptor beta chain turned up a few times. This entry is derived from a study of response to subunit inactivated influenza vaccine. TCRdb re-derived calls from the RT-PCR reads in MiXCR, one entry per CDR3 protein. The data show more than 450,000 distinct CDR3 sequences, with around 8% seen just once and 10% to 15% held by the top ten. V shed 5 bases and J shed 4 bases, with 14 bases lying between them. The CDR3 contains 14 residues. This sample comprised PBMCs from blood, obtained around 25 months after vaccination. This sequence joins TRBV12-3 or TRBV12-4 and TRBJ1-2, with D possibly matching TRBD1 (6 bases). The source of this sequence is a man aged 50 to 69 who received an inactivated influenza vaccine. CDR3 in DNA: TGTGCCAGCAGTGACGGACAGCTGCGCTATGGCTACACCTTC. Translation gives CASSDGQLRYGYTF.